The next 31 T cell receptor beta chains were all read from a single sample in a study of spatial heterogeneity in lung cancer. Time point specified: sample taken at primary tumor resection. Without sorting, whole RNA was sequenced from tumor, nontumor lung or frozen PBMC. From the 5' RACE reads, TCRdb called clonotypes with MiXCR, one entry per CDR3 protein. The sample comprises roughly 91,000 distinct CDR3 sequences, about 20% of which are singletons, and about 6.8% rests with the top ten. This specimen was PBMCs, taken at surgery. All receptors come from a male donor with early-stage non-small cell lung cancer.

This chain connects TRBV4-1 to TRBJ2-7, with TRBD1 as a possible D gene (6 bases). The CDR3 consists of 18 residues. The germline V and J ends were trimmed by 0 bases and 0 bases, with 18 bases remaining between them. Looked up from germline, CDR1 is MGHRA and CDR2 is YSYEKL. The CDR3 DNA is TGCGCCAGCAGCCAAGAAAAGGTTTGGCAGGGGAGCTCCTACGAGCAGTACTTC. As protein: CASSQEKVWQGSSYEQYF.

In this sample, this clonotype turned up many times. J is TRBJ1-1 and V is TRBV6-5, with D perhaps matching TRBD1 (5 bases). The V and J ends lost 2 bases and 8 bases respectively, with 12 bases between them. The CDR3 consists of 13 residues. Germline loops: CDR1 MNHEY, CDR2 SVGAGI. CDR3 loop: CASSYRRRGEAFF. CDR3 coding DNA: TGTGCCAGCAGTTACCGCCGGCGGGGCGAAGCTTTCTTT.

CDR3 bases: TGTGCCAGCAGCTTAGTGGTGGGGGAGAACACTGAAGCTTTCTTT. Protein: CASSLVVGENTEAFF. The chain employs TRBV11-2 and TRBJ1-1; tentative D call: TRBD1 (5 bases). CDR1 is SGHAT and CDR2 is FQNNGV in the germline V gene. V lost 1 base and J lost 1, with 10 bases in between. The CDR3 is made up of 15 amino acids.

The chain has TRBV29-1 and TRBJ2-2; D may be TRBD1 (5 bases). CDR1 is SQVTM and CDR2 is ANQGSEA in the germline V gene. This CDR3 comprises 13 residues. With 6 bases removed from V and 8 bases from J, the gap between germline ends came to 16 bases. CDR3 residues: CSVRAHIGGELFF. As DNA, the CDR3 is TGCAGCGTCAGGGCCCACATCGGGGGGGAGCTGTTTTTT.

The rearrangement links TRBV12-3 or TRBV12-4 to TRBJ2-3, with 9 bases matching TRBD2. The V and J ends lost 1 base and 1 base, in that order; junction bases with no gene match: 0. CDR3 length equals 15 residues. The CDR3 reads CASSLGGGGTDTQYF. Written as DNA, the CDR3 is TGTGCCAGCAGTTTAGGCGGGGGGGGCACAGATACGCAGTATTTT.

This clonotype has only a few counts. The chain has TRBV5-1 and TRBJ2-1; D is ambiguous. The CDR3 loop spans 15 amino acids. Per germline, CDR1 SGHRS and CDR2 YFSETQ. V lost 0 bases and J lost 4, with 11 bases in between. The CDR3 region has the DNA TGCGCCAGCAGCTTGGCCTCAGAACGTTACAATGAGCAGTTCTTC. Protein sequence: CASSLASERYNEQFF. The full variable domain, rest sourced from reference TRBV5-1 and TRBJ2-1, is KAGVTQTPRYLIKTRGQQVTLSCSPISGHRSVSWYQQTPGQGLQFLFEYFSETQRNKGNFPGRFSGRQFSNSRSEMNVSTLELGDSALYLCASSLASERYNEQFFGPGTRLTVL.

This clonotype was found many times. V usage is TRBV27 and J usage is TRBJ2-7; D gene uncertain. Looked up from germline, CDR1 is MNHEY and CDR2 is SMNVEV (reference sequence). V was trimmed by 6 bases and J by 0 bases, leaving 6 bases between them. This CDR3 contains 12 residues. Here the CDR3 DNA reads TGTGCCAGCAGCCGCGACTCCTACGAGCAGTACTTC. Its protein product is CASSRDSYEQYF.

The chain joins TRBV5-1 to TRBJ1-5; possibly TRBD1 for D (5 bases). The CDR3 is made up of 16 amino acids. The germline V gene encodes CDR1 SGHRS and CDR2 YFSETQ. V dropped 3 bases and J dropped 7 bases, with 20 bases sitting between them. The CDR3 DNA reads as TGCGCCAGCAGCTATCCGGGACCGCCAAACGGGCAGCCCCAGCATTTT. It codes for CASSYPGPPNGQPQHF. Supplemented by reference TRBV5-1 and TRBJ1-5, the full variable domain reads KAGVTQTPRYLIKTRGQQVTLSCSPISGHRSVSWYQQTPGQGLQFLFEYFSETQRNKGNFPGRFSGRQFSNSRSEMNVSTLELGDSALYLCASSYPGPPNGQPQHFGDGTRLSIL.

This clonotype was seen more than once but under ten times. The chain joins TRBV7-2 to TRBJ2-6, with unresolved D. The CDR3 length is 19 residues. With 4 bases removed from V and 4 bases from J, the gap between germline ends came to 23 bases. Per the germline V gene, CDR1 is SGHTA and CDR2 is FQGNSA. The CDR3 DNA is TGTGCCAGCAGCTCAAAGGACGCTCTAATCTGGTCCGGGGCCAACGTCCTGACTTTC. This codes for CASSSKDALIWSGANVLTF.

The chain is built from TRBV19 and TRBJ2-1, with D possibly matching TRBD1 (6 bases). Between the trimmed V and J ends, which lost 4 bases and 13 bases, there was a span of 17 bases. Germline CDR1 and CDR2: LNHDA and SQIVND (reference sequence). The CDR3 has 13 residues. The CDR3 is CASSTGTLFFQFF. The CDR3 DNA is TGTGCCAGTAGTACCGGGACACTTTTTTTTCAGTTCTTC.

The chain is built from TRBV6-2 or TRBV6-3 and TRBJ2-7; no reliable D call. There are 15 residues in the CDR3. Germline values: CDR1 MNHEY, CDR2 SVGEGT. V dropped 6 bases and J dropped 0 bases, with 15 bases sitting between them. CDR3 region: CASRFWQQSSYEQYF. CDR3 DNA sequence: TGTGCCAGCAGGTTTTGGCAGCAGAGCTCCTACGAGCAGTACTTC.

This clonotype was counted between two and nine times. The chain employs TRBV12-3 or TRBV12-4 and TRBJ2-7; no firm D call. Trimming took off 5 bases at V and 1 base at J, with 9 bases between the two ends. The CDR3 is made up of 13 amino acids. CDR3 in amino acids: CASSIGRSYEQYF. In nucleotides, the CDR3 is TGTGCCAGCAGTATCGGACGGTCCTACGAGCAGTACTTC.

The V and J genes are TRBV5-5 and TRBJ1-5; D uncertain. This CDR3 spans 14 amino acids. Looked up from germline, CDR1 is SGHKS and CDR2 is YYEKEE (reference sequence). V shed 3 bases and J shed 7 bases, with 14 bases lying between them. The CDR3 region has the DNA TGTGCCAGCAGCTCACTCGGAGGGTACCAGCCCCAGCATTTT. This sequence encodes CASSSLGGYQPQHF.

This chain connects TRBV3-1 to TRBJ1-2; no clear D gene. The germline gives CDR1 LGHDT, CDR2 YNNKEL (reference sequence). CDR3 size: 14 residues. The V gene lost 0 bases and the J gene lost 4 bases, with 9 bases spanning the gap. The chain's CDR3 is CASSQDTGFYGYTF. The DNA of the CDR3 is TGTGCCAGCAGCCAAGATACGGGTTTCTATGGCTACACCTTC. The full variable domain, in which reference TRBV3-1 and TRBJ1-2 provide the parts outside the CDR3, is DTAVSQTPKYLVTQMGNDKSIKCEQNLGHDTMYWYKQDSKKFLKIMFSYNNKELIINETVPNRFSPKSPDKAHLNLHINSLELGDSAVYFCASSQDTGFYGYTFGSGTRLTVV.

This clonotype was counted ten times or more. The DNA for the CDR3 is TGTGCCAGCAAGTATGGGGCCAATCAGCCCCAGCATTTT. Protein sequence: CASKYGANQPQHF. The chain couples TRBV28 to TRBJ1-5, with D possibly TRBD1 on 5 matching bases. Deletions cut 7 bases from V and 3 bases from J, with 10 bases between. CDR3 length: 13 amino acids. CDR1 and CDR2 (germline): MDHEN, SYDVKM.

The chain is built from TRBV7-9 and TRBJ1-1; D perhaps matches TRBD1 (5 bases). This CDR3 has 11 amino acids. Trimming cost V 11 bases and J 3 bases, with 10 bases left between them. Germline V CDR1 and CDR2: SEHNR, FQNEAQ (reference sequence). Here the CDR3 reads CAGGEDTEAFF. The CDR3 DNA sequence: TGTGCCGGGGGGGAGGACACTGAAGCTTTCTTT.

This clonotype was counted a few times. This rearrangement joins TRBV6-4 to TRBJ2-1; D call uncertain. V gave up 3 bases and J gave up 3 bases, with 15 bases separating them. The CDR3 contains 16 residues. In germline, CDR1 is MRHNA, CDR2 SNTAGT. The CDR3 nucleotides are TGTGCCAGCAGTGATGACTTTACCGGGTACTACAATGAGCAGTTCTTC. It translates to CASSDDFTGYYNEQFF.

This clonotype was counted a few times. The chain combines TRBV27 with TRBJ1-1; TRBD1 is a possible D gene (6 bases). CDR1 is MNHEY and CDR2 is SMNVEV in the germline V gene (reference sequence). This CDR3 is built from 13 residues. Between the trimmed V and J ends, which lost 3 bases and 11 bases, there was a span of 16 bases. The CDR3 coding sequence is TGTGCCAGCAGTTTTTCGGGGGGCGCGAAGGCTTTCTTT. This sequence encodes CASSFSGGAKAFF.

This clonotype was counted only a few times. The chain joins TRBV11-2 to TRBJ2-2, with unresolved D. There are 13 residues in the CDR3. Trimming took 5 bases from V and 4 from J, leaving 8 bases between them. Germline assignment: CDR1 SGHAT and CDR2 FQNNGV. CDR3 loop: CASSRPLTGELFF. The CDR3, as DNA: TGTGCCAGCAGCCGACCACTCACCGGGGAGCTGTTTTTT.

This clonotype has at least ten counts. The chain has TRBV29-1 and TRBJ1-1, with 8 bases identical to TRBD1. CDR1 and CDR2 from the germline V gene are SQVTM and ANQGSEA. The CDR3 is 13 amino acids. The V gene end was trimmed by 0 bases and the J gene end by 6 bases; junction bases not matched to a gene: 3. The CDR3, as DNA: TGCAGCGTTGAAGAACAGGGGGGCGCTGAAGCTTTCTTT. This sequence encodes CSVEEQGGAEAFF. The full variable domain, rest sourced from reference TRBV29-1 and TRBJ1-1, is SAVISQKPSRDICQRGTSLTIQCQVDSQVTMMFWYRQQPGQSLTLIATANQGSEATYESGFVIDKFPISRPNLTFSTLTVSNMSPEDSSIYLCSVEEQGGAEAFFGQGTRLTVV.

This clonotype has more than one count but fewer than ten. The V gene is TRBV5-1, the J gene TRBJ2-7; no firm D call. Trimming stripped 4 bases from V and 4 bases from J, with 9 bases between. The CDR3 runs to 12 residues. Germline V lookup: CDR1 SGHRS, CDR2 YFSETQ. The DNA of the CDR3 is TGCGCCAGCAGCCCCCACGGGTACGAGCAGTACTTC. Residues: CASSPHGYEQYF.

This clonotype was counted only a few times. The rearrangement links TRBV24-1 to TRBJ2-7; 8 positions agree with TRBD1. Germline V CDR1 and CDR2: KGHDR, SFDVKD. Losses at the gene ends were 0 bases for V and 2 bases for J; bases not matched to a gene: 5. This CDR3 is 16 amino acids long. In DNA form, the CDR3 reads TGTGCCACCAGTGATTTGCAGGGGGCCCTAACCTACGAGCAGTACTTC. Its translation: CATSDLQGALTYEQYF.

This clonotype was detected only a few times. The gene calls are TRBV5-1 and TRBJ2-7, with 9 bases identical to TRBD1. With 3 bases clipped from V and 3 bases from J, the junction kept 10 bases outside the gene matches. The CDR3 has 16 residues. Germline V CDR1 and CDR2: SGHRS, YFSETQ. CDR3: CASSWDRQGGVYEQYF. DNA of the CDR3: TGCGCCAGCAGCTGGGATAGACAGGGGGGAGTCTACGAGCAGTACTTC.

The rearrangement joins TRBV4-3 to TRBJ2-7; 9 nucleotides match TRBD1. The germline gives CDR1 LGHNA, CDR2 YSLEER. The V segment lost 0 bases and the J segment 6 bases; nucleotides outside the gene matches: 6. CDR3 size: 15 residues. The CDR3 nucleotides are TGCGCCAGCAGCCAAGATCGTGGGACAGGGACCGAGCAGTACTTC. Translation gives CASSQDRGTGTEQYF.

This clonotype was observed a single time. The chain has TRBV12-3 or TRBV12-4 and TRBJ1-5, with D maybe TRBD1 (5 bases). V lost 2 bases to trimming and J lost 5 bases, with 7 bases between them. The CDR3 extends over 13 amino acids. The CDR3 DNA is TGTGCCAGCAGTTTATCAGGGTATCAGCCCCAGCATTTT. Translated, it gives CASSLSGYQPQHF.

This rearrangement joins TRBV6-1 to TRBJ1-2; 7 bases map to TRBD1. V gave up 6 bases and J gave up 8 bases; unmatched junction bases: 9. Germline V CDR1 and CDR2: MNHNS, SASEGT. The CDR3 spans 13 residues. CDR3 amino acids: CASSPAGGEGYTF. Written as DNA, the CDR3 is TGTGCCAGCAGCCCCGCAGGGGGAGAGGGCTACACCTTC.

Only a few counts were recorded for this clonotype. This rearrangement joins TRBV7-9 to TRBJ2-1; tentatively, D is TRBD1 or TRBD2 (5 bases each). Trimming pared 7 bases from V and 6 bases from J, leaving 10 bases between. This CDR3 spans 12 amino acids. Germline values: CDR1 SEHNR, CDR2 FQNEAQ (reference sequence). The CDR3 DNA reads TGTGCCAGCAACGGTGGGGGCAATGAGCAGTTCTTC. Translated: CASNGGGNEQFF.

The table lists this clonotype with a few counts. The chain employs TRBV29-1 and TRBJ2-1, with 10 bases aligning to TRBD1. Looked up from germline, CDR1 is SQVTM and CDR2 is ANQGSEA. V lost 4 bases and J lost 9; bases outside the gene matches: 6. This CDR3 contains 13 residues. This CDR3 reads CSVGETGGLEQFF. The CDR3 DNA sequence: TGCAGCGTTGGGGAGACAGGGGGCCTTGAGCAGTTCTTC.

The table lists this clonotype with a few counts. The chain couples TRBV27 to TRBJ2-7; D is ambiguous. This CDR3 comprises 14 residues. Trimming cost V 4 bases and J 2 bases, with 12 bases left between them. Germline V gene data show CDR1 as MNHEY and CDR2 as SMNVEV (reference sequence). As DNA, the CDR3 is TGTGCCAGCAGTTATTCGGACGGAACCTACGAGCAGTACTTC. It yields the protein CASSYSDGTYEQYF.

This chain uses TRBV6-5 with TRBJ1-1; no definite D call. The V gene lost 5 bases and the J gene lost 4 bases, with 17 bases spanning the gap. CDR3 length: 15 amino acids. Germline assignment: CDR1 MNHEY and CDR2 SVGAGI. The DNA of the CDR3 is TGTGCCAGCAGTGCTGGACCCAATCGGGGCACTGAAGCTTTCTTT. Translating it yields CASSAGPNRGTEAFF.

This clonotype was detected only a few times. This chain joins TRBV28 and TRBJ2-1; the D gene is possibly TRBD1 (7 bases). Trimming removed 2 bases at V and 2 bases at J, with 10 bases between. This CDR3 has 15 amino acids. Germline V lookup: CDR1 MDHEN, CDR2 SYDVKM. In DNA, the CDR3 is TGTGCCAGCAGTTTAGCAGGGGGGCCCTACAATGAGCAGTTCTTC. Translation gives CASSLAGGPYNEQFF.